A single sample gave rise to the 29 T cell receptor beta chains below, sequenced in a study of T cells in Graves' hyperthyroidism and ophthalmopathy. Using RNA transcripts as the source, TCR beta CDR3 regions were amplified. During a first-round RT-PCR of the TCR CDR3, the HTBI primer set was used. From the multiplex PCR reads, TCRdb called clonotypes with MiXCR, one entry per CDR3 protein. The data contain about 610,000 distinct CDR3 sequences, around 15% of them singletons. Sequenced: blood. These receptors came from a woman between 40 and 55 years old with Graves' ophthalmopathy.

In regard to this clonotype: A read error may explain this, as a much larger clone is one base away. Here the CDR3 DNA reads TGTGCCAGCAGCTCAGCATCCCCACTTTTCTACGAGCAGTACTTC. This sequence encodes CASSSASPLFYEQYF. The chain recombines TRBV7-9 with TRBJ2-7, with unresolved D. Germline V gives CDR1 SEHNR, CDR2 FQNEAQ (reference sequence). There are 15 residues in the CDR3. V was clipped by 4 bases and J by 3 bases, with 16 bases between them.

The chain carries TRBV6-2 or TRBV6-3 and TRBJ2-1; 14 bases map to TRBD2. The CDR3 contains 19 residues. Germline V gives CDR1 MNHEY, CDR2 SVGEGT. Trimming at V came to 2 bases and at J to 3 bases, leaving 9 bases not matched to a gene. The CDR3 reads CASSYAGTSGSLGYNEQFF. DNA for the CDR3: TGTGCCAGCAGTTACGCCGGGACTAGCGGGAGTCTTGGCTACAATGAGCAGTTCTTC.

The chain employs TRBV3-1 and TRBJ2-7; D is undetermined. CDR1 and CDR2 (germline): LGHDT, YNNKEL (reference sequence). Trimming took 1 base from V and 2 from J, leaving 15 bases between them. The CDR3 length is 16 residues. As DNA, the CDR3 is TGTGCCAGCAGCCAAGGTCCACAAATCGCAACCTACGAGCAGTACTTC. This encodes CASSQGPQIATYEQYF.

V is TRBV28 and J is TRBJ1-5; 8 bases map to TRBD1. Per germline, CDR1 MDHEN and CDR2 SYDVKM. V trimming: 6 bases; J trimming: 3 bases; junction bases outside the gene matches: 4. This CDR3 has 14 amino acids. CDR3 in amino acids: CASSQGAVNQPQHF. For the CDR3, the DNA is TGTGCCAGCAGCCAGGGGGCAGTCAATCAGCCCCAGCATTTT.

This clonotype was seen many times. The chain links TRBV6-1 to TRBJ1-2; 7 positions match TRBD1. V trimming: 7 bases; J trimming: 0 bases; junction bases outside the gene matches: 8. This CDR3 region has 15 residues. Germline CDR1 and CDR2: MNHNS and SASEGT. The CDR3 loop reads CASKLTTGANYGYTF. In nucleotides, the CDR3 is TGTGCCAGCAAATTGACCACAGGGGCTAACTATGGCTACACCTTC.

This clonotype was found many times. The chain employs TRBV15 and TRBJ2-5; the D is unclear. Per germline, CDR1 LNHNV and CDR2 YYDKDF (reference sequence). CDR3 length equals 14 residues. Trimming took 5 bases from V and 4 from J, leaving 14 bases between them. The CDR3 DNA reads as TGTGCCACCAGCCCATTAAGGAAACCAGAGACCCAGTACTTC. It yields the protein CATSPLRKPETQYF.

The V and J genes are TRBV7-3 and TRBJ2-5; 8 nucleotides match TRBD2. The CDR3 is 15 residues long. The germline CDR1 and CDR2 sequences are SGHTA and FQGTGA. With V trimmed by 5 bases and J by 4 bases, 9 bases remained unmatched. As DNA, the CDR3 is TGTGCCAGCAGCGTCCAATCGGGACTAGGAGAGACCCAGTACTTC. Protein product: CASSVQSGLGETQYF. The variable domain in full, completed from reference TRBV7-3 and TRBJ2-5, reads GAGVSQTPSNKVTEKGKYVELRCDPISGHTALYWYRQSLGQGPEFLIYFQGTGAADDSGLPNDRFFAVRPEGSVSTLKIQRTERGDSAVYLCASSVQSGLGETQYFGPGTRLLVL.

This clonotype was seen once. The chain has TRBV12-3 or TRBV12-4 and TRBJ1-5; 9 nucleotides line up with TRBD1. This CDR3 is built from 15 residues. V was clipped by 6 bases and J by 3 bases; unmatched bases: 6. The CDR3 reads CASRRTGDVNQPQHF. Written as DNA, the CDR3 is TGTGCCAGCAGGCGGACAGGGGACGTCAATCAGCCCCAGCATTTT.

There are many counts of this clonotype. The chain uses TRBV15 and TRBJ1-3; D gene unclear. Germline CDR1 and CDR2: LNHNV and YYDKDF (reference sequence). The V and J ends lost 2 bases and 4 bases respectively, with 9 bases between them. The CDR3 covers 14 residues. CDR3 protein: CATSRPASGNTIYF. CDR3 DNA: TGTGCCACCAGCAGACCGGCCAGCGGAAACACCATATATTTT. Filled out from reference TRBV15 and TRBJ1-3, the complete variable domain reads DAMVIQNPRYQVTQFGKPVTLSCSQTLNHNVMYWYQQKSSQAPKLLFHYYDKDFNNEADTPDNFQSRRPNTSFCFLDIRSPGLGDTAMYLCATSRPASGNTIYFGEGSWLTVV.

There are many counts of this clonotype. The rearrangement uses TRBV28 and TRBJ1-5, with D possibly being TRBD1 (5 bases). Trimming shortened V by 4 bases and J by 0 bases, and 10 bases separated the two germline ends. This CDR3 spans 15 amino acids. The germline V gene has CDR1 MDHEN and CDR2 SYDVKM. The CDR3 loop is CASSYDRNSNQPQHF. CDR3 DNA: TGTGCCAGCAGTTACGACAGAAATAGCAATCAGCCCCAGCATTTT.

This clonotype was observed a handful of times. An end of the junction differs from the germline gene, which may be a read error. The V and J genes are TRBV6-1 and TRBJ2-5, with D possibly called TRBD1 or TRBD2 (5 bases each). This CDR3 comprises 14 residues. Germline V CDR1 and CDR2: MNHNS, SASEGT. The CDR3 sequence: CASLPRDGPKTRYF. The CDR3 DNA is TGTGCCAGCCTCCCCCGGGACGGCCCAAAGACCCGGTACTTC.

This clonotype came up many times. V usage is TRBV6-5 and J usage is TRBJ2-7; D not certain. V lost 2 bases, J lost 0 bases, and 14 bases lay in between. Germline CDR1 and CDR2: MNHEY and SVGAGI. The CDR3 is 16 amino acids. CDR3 loop: CASSYDGRGSSYEQYF. The CDR3 bases are TGTGCCAGCAGTTACGACGGCAGAGGAAGCTCCTACGAGCAGTACTTC.

This clonotype was recorded a few times. The chain employs TRBV19 and TRBJ2-7; 8 nucleotides agree with TRBD1. V shed 0 bases and J 0 bases; nucleotides not matched to a gene: 1. This CDR3 comprises 15 residues. Germline V lookup: CDR1 LNHDA, CDR2 SQIVND (reference sequence). The CDR3 here is CASSIETGVSYEQYF. The CDR3 DNA sequence: TGTGCCAGTAGTATAGAGACAGGGGTCTCCTACGAGCAGTACTTC. Based on the CDR3 plus reference TRBV19 and TRBJ2-7, the full variable domain is DGGITQSPKYLFRKEGQNVTLSCEQNLNHDAMYWYRQDPGQGLRLIYYSQIVNDFQKGDIAEGYSVSREKKESFPLTVTSAQKNPTAFYLCASSIETGVSYEQYFGPGTRLTVT.

The V call is TRBV13, the J call TRBJ1-1; the D is unclear. There are 15 residues in the CDR3. The V end was cut by 5 bases, the J end by 0 bases, with 13 bases between. Germline assignment: CDR1 PRHDT and CDR2 FYEKMQ (reference sequence). The CDR3: CASSPDQRLNTEAFF. The CDR3 DNA sequence: TGTGCCAGCAGCCCGGACCAACGATTGAACACTGAAGCTTTCTTT.

There are many counts of this clonotype. The rearrangement joins TRBV27 to TRBJ2-7; TRBD1 matches at 8 bases. CDR1 and CDR2 from the germline V gene are MNHEY and SMNVEV (reference sequence). J was trimmed by 3 bases and V by 3 bases; bases with no gene match: 7. This CDR3 has 15 residues. The DNA for the CDR3 is TGTGCCAGCAGTTTTTTTTCAGGGGGCCTCTACGAGCAGTACTTC. This codes for CASSFFSGGLYEQYF.

This clonotype showed up many times. The chain joins TRBV5-1 to TRBJ1-1, with TRBD1 matching over 8 bases. Germline lookup yields CDR1 SGHRS and CDR2 YFSETQ. This CDR3 is 16 amino acids long. The junction had 10 bases not matched to a gene; V was cut back by 1 base and J by 5 bases. The CDR3 coding sequence is TGCGCCAGCAGCTTGCAGACAGGGGCTCTGGGTACTGAAGCTTTCTTT. It translates to CASSLQTGALGTEAFF.

This clonotype has a count of ten or more. The rearrangement joins TRBV15 to TRBJ2-3; D ambiguous. This CDR3 is built from 16 residues. From germline, CDR1 is LNHNV and CDR2 YYDKDF (reference sequence). V shed 0 bases and J shed 0 bases, with 10 bases lying between them. The CDR3 reads CATSRDPDTSTDTQYF. Here the CDR3 DNA reads TGTGCCACCAGCAGAGATCCGGATACTAGCACAGATACGCAGTATTTT. Drawing the rest from reference TRBV15 and TRBJ2-3, the complete variable domain is DAMVIQNPRYQVTQFGKPVTLSCSQTLNHNVMYWYQQKSSQAPKLLFHYYDKDFNNEADTPDNFQSRRPNTSFCFLDIRSPGLGDTAMYLCATSRDPDTSTDTQYFGPGTRLTVL.

This clonotype was counted between two and nine times. The V call is TRBV29-1, the J call TRBJ2-7, with D maybe TRBD1 (5 bases). The CDR3 is made up of 12 amino acids. Germline V lookup: CDR1 SQVTM, CDR2 ANQGSEA. Trimming pared 5 bases from V and 2 bases from J, leaving 10 bases between. The CDR3 protein is CSVKDNTYEQYF. CDR3 bases: TGCAGCGTTAAGGACAACACCTACGAGCAGTACTTC.

In nucleotides, the CDR3 is TGTGCCAGCAGCGTAGTCGGGACATCAAATGAGTACTTC. Residues: CASSVVGTSNEYF. The chain employs TRBV11-2 and TRBJ2-5; D might be TRBD1 (6 bases). V shed 5 bases and J shed 12 bases, with 19 bases lying between them. The CDR3 loop spans 13 amino acids. Germline assignment: CDR1 SGHAT and CDR2 FQNNGV.

This clonotype came up a few times. J is TRBJ1-1 and V is TRBV28, with no clear D. CDR1 and CDR2 (germline): MDHEN, SYDVKM. The CDR3 loop spans 18 amino acids. Trimming removed 2 bases from V and 4 bases from J, with 23 bases in between. The CDR3 DNA reads TGTGCCAGCAGTTTAGGTTCAGCAGGTCCACTGTTGGGCACTGAAGCTTTCTTT. It yields the protein CASSLGSAGPLLGTEAFF.

This clonotype has at least ten counts. The V gene is TRBV27, the J gene TRBJ2-5; D might be TRBD1 (6 bases). Germline V gene sequence: CDR1 MNHEY, CDR2 SMNVEV (reference sequence). With 0 bases removed from V and 4 bases from J, the gap between germline ends came to 12 bases. This CDR3 region has 15 residues. DNA of the CDR3: TGTGCCAGCAGTTTATCTTCAGGGGCATTAGAGACCCAGTACTTC. Residues: CASSLSSGALETQYF.

This clonotype was observed many times. V is TRBV19 and J is TRBJ1-2, with D unresolved. V lost 2 bases to trimming and J lost 2 bases, with 9 bases between them. The CDR3 length is 14 residues. Germline V gene data show CDR1 as LNHDA and CDR2 as SQIVND (reference sequence). The CDR3 is CASSIPGENYGYTF. The CDR3 coding sequence is TGTGCCAGTAGTATACCCGGAGAGAACTATGGCTACACCTTC.

This clonotype was picked up a small number of times. The chain uses TRBV6-2 or TRBV6-3 and TRBJ2-3; 14 nucleotides align to TRBD2. The J segment lost 4 bases and the V segment lost 4 bases, leaving 13 bases of the junction unmatched. CDR1 MNHEY and CDR2 SVGEGT come from the germline V gene. There are 19 residues in the CDR3. In DNA form, the CDR3 reads TGTGCCAGCAGTTCTCCCGGGACTAGCGGGAGTTTTGGATCAGATACGCAGTATTTT. Translated: CASSSPGTSGSFGSDTQYF.

This clonotype was counted many times. The chain's CDR3 is CASSYSGTGLGELFF. In DNA form, the CDR3 reads TGTGCCAGCAGTTACTCCGGGACAGGGCTCGGGGAGCTGTTTTTT. This sequence joins TRBV6-5 and TRBJ2-2; TRBD1 aligns across 9 bases. CDR3 length: 15 amino acids. Germline CDR1 MNHEY, CDR2 SVGAGI. The V and J ends lost 0 bases and 7 bases, in that order; junction bases with no gene match: 3.

This clonotype has at least ten counts. CDR3 loop: CASRPQGGRETQYF. The CDR3 nucleotides are TGTGCCAGCAGACCTCAGGGGGGCCGAGAGACCCAGTACTTC. The rearrangement uses TRBV28 and TRBJ2-5; D perhaps matches TRBD1 (7 bases). In germline, CDR1 is MDHEN, CDR2 SYDVKM. V was shortened by 6 bases and J by 4 bases, with 15 bases between the two germline ends. The CDR3 covers 14 residues. The full variable domain, with the rest looked up from reference TRBV28 and TRBJ2-5, is DVKVTQSSRYLVKRTGEKVFLECVQDMDHENMFWYRQDPGLGLRLIYFSYDVKMKEKGDIPEGYSVSREKKERFSLILESASTNQTSMYLCASRPQGGRETQYFGPGTRLLVL.

A few counts support this clonotype. The chain couples TRBV29-1 to TRBJ2-5; D is perhaps TRBD2 (6 bases). V was clipped by 6 bases and J by 3 bases, with 17 bases between them. From germline, CDR1 is SQVTM and CDR2 ANQGSEA. CDR3 length equals 14 residues. The CDR3 region is CSVRLEGREETQYF. The DNA of the CDR3 is TGCAGCGTGCGACTAGAGGGCCGGGAAGAGACCCAGTACTTC. The variable domain in full, completed from reference TRBV29-1 and TRBJ2-5, reads SAVISQKPSRDICQRGTSLTIQCQVDSQVTMMFWYRQQPGQSLTLIATANQGSEATYESGFVIDKFPISRPNLTFSTLTVSNMSPEDSSIYLCSVRLEGREETQYFGPGTRLLVL.

At least ten counts were recorded for this clonotype. The V call is TRBV7-2, the J call TRBJ2-5; possible D gene TRBD1, 6 bases. The CDR3 runs 14 residues. V lost 0 bases, J lost 3 bases, and 8 bases lay in between. The germline gives CDR1 SGHTA, CDR2 FQGNSA. The CDR3 reads CASSLAGHEETQYF. DNA for the CDR3: TGTGCCAGCAGCTTAGCGGGACACGAAGAGACCCAGTACTTC.

This clonotype has a handful of counts. J is TRBJ1-1 and V is TRBV7-2; D is possibly TRBD1 (5 bases). The CDR3 is 12 residues long. V was pared by 5 bases and J by 8 bases, with 12 bases between. Germline V gives CDR1 SGHTA, CDR2 FQGNSA. This CDR3 is CASSPQENEAFF. In nucleotides, the CDR3 is TGTGCCAGCAGCCCACAGGAAAACGAAGCTTTCTTT.

At least ten counts were recorded for this clonotype. The chain joins TRBV2 to TRBJ1-2; D is possibly TRBD1 (6 bases). The CDR3 is made up of 13 amino acids. The V end lost 1 base, the J end lost 7 bases, and 10 bases lay between the germline ends. The germline CDR1 and CDR2 sequences are SNHLY and FYNNEI. DNA of the CDR3: TGTGCCAGCAGTGAAGTCGGGGGCGGTGGCTACACCTTC. Protein: CASSEVGGGGYTF.